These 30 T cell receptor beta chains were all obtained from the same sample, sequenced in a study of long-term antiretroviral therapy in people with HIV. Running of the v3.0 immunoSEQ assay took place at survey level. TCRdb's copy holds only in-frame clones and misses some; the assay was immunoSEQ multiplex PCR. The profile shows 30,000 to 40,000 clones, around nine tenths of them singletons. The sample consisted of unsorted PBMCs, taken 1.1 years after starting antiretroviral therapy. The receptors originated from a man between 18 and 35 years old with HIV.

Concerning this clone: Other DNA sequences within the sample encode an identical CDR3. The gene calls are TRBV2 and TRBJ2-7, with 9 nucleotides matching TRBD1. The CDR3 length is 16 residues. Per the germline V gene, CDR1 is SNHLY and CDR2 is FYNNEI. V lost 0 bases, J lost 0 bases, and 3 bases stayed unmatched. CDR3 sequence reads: CASSEAGTGSSYEQYF. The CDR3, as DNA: TGTGCCAGCAGTGAAGCGGGGACAGGGAGCTCCTACGAGCAGTACTTC.

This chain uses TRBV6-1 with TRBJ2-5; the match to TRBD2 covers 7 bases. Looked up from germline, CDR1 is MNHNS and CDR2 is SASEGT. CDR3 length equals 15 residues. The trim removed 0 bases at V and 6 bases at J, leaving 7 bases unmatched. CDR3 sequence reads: CASSEAFGEGKTQYF. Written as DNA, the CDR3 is TGTGCCAGCAGTGAAGCCTTCGGGGAGGGCAAGACCCAGTACTTC.

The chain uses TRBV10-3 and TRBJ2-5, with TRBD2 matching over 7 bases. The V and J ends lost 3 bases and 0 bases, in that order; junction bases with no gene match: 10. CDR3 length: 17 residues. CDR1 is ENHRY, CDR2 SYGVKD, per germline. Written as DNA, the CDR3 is TGTGCCATCAGTGATCCCCCTGGACTAGGGTACCAAGAGACCCAGTACTTC. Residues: CAISDPPGLGYQETQYF.

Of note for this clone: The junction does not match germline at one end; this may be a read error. The CDR3 sequence: CAIGQTSKVLF. CDR3 bases: TGTGCCATCGGCCAGACTAGCAAAGTCCTCTTC. The chain carries TRBV10-3 and TRBJ2-1, with 7 bases that match TRBD2. The germline V gene encodes CDR1 ENHRY and CDR2 SYGVKD. The CDR3 has 11 residues.

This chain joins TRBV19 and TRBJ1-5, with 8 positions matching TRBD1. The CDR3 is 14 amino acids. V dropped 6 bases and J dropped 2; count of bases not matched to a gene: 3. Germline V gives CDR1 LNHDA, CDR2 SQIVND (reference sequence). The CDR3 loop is CASRMGQGNQPQHF. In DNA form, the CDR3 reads TGTGCCAGTAGGATGGGACAGGGCAATCAGCCCCAGCATTTT.

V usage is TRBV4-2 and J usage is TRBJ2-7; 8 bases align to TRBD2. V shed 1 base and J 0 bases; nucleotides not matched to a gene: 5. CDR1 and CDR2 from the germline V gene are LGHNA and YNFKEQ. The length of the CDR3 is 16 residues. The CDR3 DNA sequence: TGTGCCAGCAGCCAAGCCCTTAGCGGGAACTCCTACGAGCAGTACTTC. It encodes CASSQALSGNSYEQYF.

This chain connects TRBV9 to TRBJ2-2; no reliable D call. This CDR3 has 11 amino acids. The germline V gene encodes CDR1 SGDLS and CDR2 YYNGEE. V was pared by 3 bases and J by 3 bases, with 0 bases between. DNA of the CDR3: TGTGCCAGCAGCGACACCGGGGAGCTGTTTTTT. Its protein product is CASSDTGELFF.

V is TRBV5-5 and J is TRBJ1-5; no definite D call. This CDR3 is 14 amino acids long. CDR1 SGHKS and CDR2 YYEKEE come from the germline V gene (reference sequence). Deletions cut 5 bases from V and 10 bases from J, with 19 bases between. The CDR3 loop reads CASSYSGVVGPQHF. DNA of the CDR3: TGTGCCAGCAGTTATTCCGGGGTGGTAGGACCCCAGCATTTT.

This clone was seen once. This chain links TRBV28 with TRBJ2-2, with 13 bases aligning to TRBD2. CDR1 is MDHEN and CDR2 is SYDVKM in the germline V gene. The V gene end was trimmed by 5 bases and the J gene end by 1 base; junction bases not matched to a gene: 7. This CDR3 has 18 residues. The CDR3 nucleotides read TGTGCCAGCAGTGAACCCCGGACTAGCGGGAGGAACACCGGGGAGCTGTTTTTT. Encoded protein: CASSEPRTSGRNTGELFF.

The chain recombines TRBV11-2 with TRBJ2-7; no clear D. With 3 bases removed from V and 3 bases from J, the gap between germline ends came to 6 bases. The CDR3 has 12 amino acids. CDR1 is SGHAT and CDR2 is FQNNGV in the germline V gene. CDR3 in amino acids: CASSFYSYEQYF. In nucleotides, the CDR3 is TGTGCCAGCAGCTTCTACAGCTACGAGCAGTACTTC.

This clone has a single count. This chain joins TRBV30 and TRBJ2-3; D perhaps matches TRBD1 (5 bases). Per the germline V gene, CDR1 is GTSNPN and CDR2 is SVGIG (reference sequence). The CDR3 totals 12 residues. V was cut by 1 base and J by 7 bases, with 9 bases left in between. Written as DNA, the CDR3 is TGTGCCTGGAGTGCAGGACAAAATACGCAGTATTTT. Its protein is CAWSAGQNTQYF. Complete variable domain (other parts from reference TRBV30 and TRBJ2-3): SQTIHQWPATLVQPVGSPLSLECTVEGTSNPNLYWYRQAAGRGLQLLFYSVGIGQISSEVPQNLSASRPQDRQFILSSKKLLLSDSGFYLCAWSAGQNTQYFGPGTRLTVL.

The CDR3 nucleotides read TGTGCCTGGAGTGTGCGGGGGGTCGCTGAAGCTTTCTTT. Residues: CAWSVRGVAEAFF. The V and J genes are TRBV30 and TRBJ1-1; tentative D call: TRBD1 (5 bases). Trimming removed 0 bases at V and 6 bases at J, with 11 bases between. The CDR3 extends over 13 amino acids. Looked up from germline, CDR1 is GTSNPN and CDR2 is SVGIG (reference sequence).

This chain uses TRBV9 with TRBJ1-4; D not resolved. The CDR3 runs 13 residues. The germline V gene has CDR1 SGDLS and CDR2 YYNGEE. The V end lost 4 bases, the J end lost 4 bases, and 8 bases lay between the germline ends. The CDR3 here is CASSYGINEKLFF. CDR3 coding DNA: TGTGCCAGCAGCTACGGCATTAATGAAAAACTGTTTTTT.

Here the CDR3 DNA reads TGTGCCAGCAGCTTAAGCGGACAGGGGGAGACCCAGTACTTC. Amino acids: CASSLSGQGETQYF. The chain couples TRBV7-3 to TRBJ2-5; 9 positions agree with TRBD1. V lost 1 base, J lost 5 bases, and 2 bases stayed unmatched. Germline lookup yields CDR1 SGHTA and CDR2 FQGTGA. There are 14 residues in the CDR3. The full variable domain, rest sourced from reference TRBV7-3 and TRBJ2-5, is GAGVSQTPSNKVTEKGKYVELRCDPISGHTALYWYRQSLGQGPEFLIYFQGTGAADDSGLPNDRFFAVRPEGSVSTLKIQRTERGDSAVYLCASSLSGQGETQYFGPGTRLLVL.

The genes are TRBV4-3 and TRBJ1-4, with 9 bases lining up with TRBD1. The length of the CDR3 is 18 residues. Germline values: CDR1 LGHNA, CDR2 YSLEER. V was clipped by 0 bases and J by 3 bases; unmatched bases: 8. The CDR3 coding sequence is TGCGCCAGCAGCCAAGATGGGACAGGGTCAAGGGCTAATGAAAAACTGTTTTTT. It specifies CASSQDGTGSRANEKLFF.

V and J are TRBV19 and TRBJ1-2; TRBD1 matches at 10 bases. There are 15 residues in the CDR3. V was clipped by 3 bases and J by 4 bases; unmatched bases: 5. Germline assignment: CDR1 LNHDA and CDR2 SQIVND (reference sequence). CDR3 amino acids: CASSIEGTGAYGYTF. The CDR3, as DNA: TGTGCCAGTAGTATTGAAGGGACAGGGGCCTATGGCTACACCTTC.

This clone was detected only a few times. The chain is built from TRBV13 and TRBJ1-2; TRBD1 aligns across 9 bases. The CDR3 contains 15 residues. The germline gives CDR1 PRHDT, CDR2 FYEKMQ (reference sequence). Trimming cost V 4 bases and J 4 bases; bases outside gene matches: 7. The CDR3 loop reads CASSSGQGQGYGYTF. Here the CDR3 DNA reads TGTGCCAGCAGCTCAGGACAGGGGCAGGGCTATGGCTACACCTTC.

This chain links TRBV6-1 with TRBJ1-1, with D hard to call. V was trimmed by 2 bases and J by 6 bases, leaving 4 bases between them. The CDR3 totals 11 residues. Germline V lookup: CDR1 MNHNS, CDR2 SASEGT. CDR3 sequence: CASSERAEAFF. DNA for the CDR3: TGTGCCAGCAGTGAAAGGGCTGAAGCTTTCTTT.

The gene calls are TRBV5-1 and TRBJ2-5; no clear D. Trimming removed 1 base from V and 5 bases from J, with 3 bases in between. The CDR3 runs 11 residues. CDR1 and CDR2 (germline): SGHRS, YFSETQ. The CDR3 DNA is TGCGCCAGCAGCTTGAAGGAGACCCAGTACTTC. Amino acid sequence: CASSLKETQYF. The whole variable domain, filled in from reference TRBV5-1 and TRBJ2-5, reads KAGVTQTPRYLIKTRGQQVTLSCSPISGHRSVSWYQQTPGQGLQFLFEYFSETQRNKGNFPGRFSGRQFSNSRSEMNVSTLELGDSALYLCASSLKETQYFGPGTRLLVL.

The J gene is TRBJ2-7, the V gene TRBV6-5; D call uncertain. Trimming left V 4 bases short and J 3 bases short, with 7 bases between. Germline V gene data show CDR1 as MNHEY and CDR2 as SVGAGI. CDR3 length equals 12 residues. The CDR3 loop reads CASSSYSYEQYF. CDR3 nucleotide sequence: TGTGCCAGCAGTTCGTACAGCTACGAGCAGTACTTC.

As DNA, the CDR3 is TGCGCCAGCAGCTTTCTTGCAAGGAGTCCAGGGGGCACTGAAGCTTTCTTT. It encodes CASSFLARSPGGTEAFF. This chain connects TRBV5-1 to TRBJ1-1; 7 bases map to TRBD1. The V segment lost 2 bases and the J segment 4 bases; nucleotides outside the gene matches: 14. The CDR3 extends over 17 amino acids. Germline CDR1 is SGHRS and CDR2 is YFSETQ.

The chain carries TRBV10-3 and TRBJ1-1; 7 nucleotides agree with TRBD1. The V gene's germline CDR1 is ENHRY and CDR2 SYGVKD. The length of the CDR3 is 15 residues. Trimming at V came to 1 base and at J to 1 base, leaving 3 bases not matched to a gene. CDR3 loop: CAISELAGGNTEAFF. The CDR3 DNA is TGTGCCATCAGTGAGTTGGCAGGGGGGAACACTGAAGCTTTCTTT.

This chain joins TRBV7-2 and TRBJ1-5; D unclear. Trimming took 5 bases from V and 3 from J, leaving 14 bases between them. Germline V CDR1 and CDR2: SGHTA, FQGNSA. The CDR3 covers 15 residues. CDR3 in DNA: TGTGCCAGCAGCCGAGACGGAACTTACAATCAGCCCCAGCATTTT. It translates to CASSRDGTYNQPQHF.

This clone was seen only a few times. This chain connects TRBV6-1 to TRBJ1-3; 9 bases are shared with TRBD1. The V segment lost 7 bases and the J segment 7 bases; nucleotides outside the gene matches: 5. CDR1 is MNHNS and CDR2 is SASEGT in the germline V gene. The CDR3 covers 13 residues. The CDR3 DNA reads TGTGCCAGCACCCAAGGGACAGGGAACACCATATATTTT. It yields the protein CASTQGTGNTIYF.

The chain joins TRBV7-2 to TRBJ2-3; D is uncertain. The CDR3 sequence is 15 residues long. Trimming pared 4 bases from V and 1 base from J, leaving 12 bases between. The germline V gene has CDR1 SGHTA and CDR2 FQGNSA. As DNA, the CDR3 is TGTGCCAGCAGCTCCCCGACCCTACGCACAGATACGCAGTATTTT. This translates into CASSSPTLRTDTQYF.

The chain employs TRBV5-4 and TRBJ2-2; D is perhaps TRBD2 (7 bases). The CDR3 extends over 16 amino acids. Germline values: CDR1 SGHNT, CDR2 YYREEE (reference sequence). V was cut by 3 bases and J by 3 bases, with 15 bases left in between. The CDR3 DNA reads TGTGCCAGCAGCTCTGAGGGGGGGCCGTACACCGGGGAGCTGTTTTTT. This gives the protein CASSSEGGPYTGELFF.

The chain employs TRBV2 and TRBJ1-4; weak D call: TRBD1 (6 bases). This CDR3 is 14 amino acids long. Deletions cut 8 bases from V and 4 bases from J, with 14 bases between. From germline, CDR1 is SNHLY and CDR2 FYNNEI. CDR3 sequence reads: CASAPGAGNEKLFF. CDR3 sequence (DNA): TGTGCCAGCGCCCCGGGGGCGGGTAATGAAAAACTGTTTTTT.

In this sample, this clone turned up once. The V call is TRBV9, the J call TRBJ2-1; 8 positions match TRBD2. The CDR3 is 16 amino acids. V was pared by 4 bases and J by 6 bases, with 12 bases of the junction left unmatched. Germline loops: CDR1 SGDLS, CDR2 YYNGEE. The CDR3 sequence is CASSPERTSLTNEQFF. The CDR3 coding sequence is TGTGCCAGCAGCCCTGAACGGACTAGCTTAACCAATGAGCAGTTCTTC.

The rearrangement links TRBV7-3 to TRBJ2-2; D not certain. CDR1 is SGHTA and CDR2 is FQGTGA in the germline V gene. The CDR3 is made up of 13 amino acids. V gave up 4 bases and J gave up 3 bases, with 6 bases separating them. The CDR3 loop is CASSSKHTGELFF. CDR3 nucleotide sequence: TGTGCCAGCAGCTCGAAACACACCGGGGAGCTGTTTTTT. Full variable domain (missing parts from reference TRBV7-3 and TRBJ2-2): GAGVSQTPSNKVTEKGKYVELRCDPISGHTALYWYRQSLGQGPEFLIYFQGTGAADDSGLPNDRFFAVRPEGSVSTLKIQRTERGDSAVYLCASSSKHTGELFFGEGSRLTVL.

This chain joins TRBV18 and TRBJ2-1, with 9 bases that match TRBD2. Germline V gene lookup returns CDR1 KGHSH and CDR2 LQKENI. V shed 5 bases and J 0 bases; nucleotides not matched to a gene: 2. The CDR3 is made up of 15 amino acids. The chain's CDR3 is CASSETSGSYNEQFF. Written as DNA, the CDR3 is TGTGCCAGCTCAGAGACTAGCGGCTCCTACAATGAGCAGTTCTTC.